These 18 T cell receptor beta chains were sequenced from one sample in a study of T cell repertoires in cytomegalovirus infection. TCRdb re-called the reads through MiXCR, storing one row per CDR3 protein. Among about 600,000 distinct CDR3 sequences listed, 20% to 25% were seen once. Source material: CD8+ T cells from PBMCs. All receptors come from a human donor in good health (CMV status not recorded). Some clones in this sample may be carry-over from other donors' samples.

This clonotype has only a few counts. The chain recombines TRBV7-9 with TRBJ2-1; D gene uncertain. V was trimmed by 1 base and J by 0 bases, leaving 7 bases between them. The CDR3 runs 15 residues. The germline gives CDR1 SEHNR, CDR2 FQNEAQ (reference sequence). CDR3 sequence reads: CASSLGSDSYNEQFF. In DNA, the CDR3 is TGTGCCAGCAGCTTAGGTTCTGACTCCTACAATGAGCAGTTCTTC.

The CDR3 nucleotides are TGTGCCAGCAGTGAAGCGGCACTAGCGGGGAATGAGCAGTTCTTC. It yields the protein CASSEAALAGNEQFF. The genes are TRBV6-1 and TRBJ2-1, with 10 nucleotides matching TRBD2. Germline V gene sequence: CDR1 MNHNS, CDR2 SASEGT. This CDR3 is 15 amino acids long. With 0 bases clipped from V and 7 bases from J, the junction kept 3 bases outside the gene matches.

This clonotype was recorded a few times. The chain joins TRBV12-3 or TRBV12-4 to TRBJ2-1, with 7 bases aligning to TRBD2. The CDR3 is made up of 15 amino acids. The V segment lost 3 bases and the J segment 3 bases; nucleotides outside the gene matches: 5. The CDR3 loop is CASSLGGGVYNEQFF. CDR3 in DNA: TGTGCCAGCAGTTTGGGGGGGGGGGTCTACAATGAGCAGTTCTTC.

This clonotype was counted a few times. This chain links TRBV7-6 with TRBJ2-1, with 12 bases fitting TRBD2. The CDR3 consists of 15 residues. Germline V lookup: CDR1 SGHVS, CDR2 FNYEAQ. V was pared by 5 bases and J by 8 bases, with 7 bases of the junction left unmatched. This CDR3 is CASSSGLAGRYEQFF. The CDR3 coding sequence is TGTGCCAGCAGCAGCGGACTAGCGGGGCGGTATGAGCAGTTCTTC.

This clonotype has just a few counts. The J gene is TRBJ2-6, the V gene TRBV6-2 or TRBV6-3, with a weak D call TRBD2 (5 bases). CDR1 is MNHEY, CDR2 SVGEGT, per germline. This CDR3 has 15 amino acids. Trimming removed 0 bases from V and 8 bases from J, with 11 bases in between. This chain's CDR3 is CASSYSRAGTNVLTF. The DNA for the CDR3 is TGTGCCAGCAGTTACTCCCGGGCCGGGACCAACGTCCTGACTTTC.

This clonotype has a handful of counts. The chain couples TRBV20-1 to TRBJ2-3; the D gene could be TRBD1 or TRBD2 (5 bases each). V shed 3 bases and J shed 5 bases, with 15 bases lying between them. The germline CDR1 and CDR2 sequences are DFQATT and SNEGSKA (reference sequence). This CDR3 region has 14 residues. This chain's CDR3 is CSASLRDPQDTQYF. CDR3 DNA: TGCAGTGCTAGTCTCCGGGACCCACAAGATACGCAGTATTTT.

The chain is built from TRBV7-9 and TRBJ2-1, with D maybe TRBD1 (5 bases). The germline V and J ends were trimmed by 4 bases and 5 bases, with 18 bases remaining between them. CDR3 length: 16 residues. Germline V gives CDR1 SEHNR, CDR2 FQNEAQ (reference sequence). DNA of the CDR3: TGTGCCAGCAGCTCCACAAGCCAGACAGCCCACAATGAGCAGTTCTTC. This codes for CASSSTSQTAHNEQFF.

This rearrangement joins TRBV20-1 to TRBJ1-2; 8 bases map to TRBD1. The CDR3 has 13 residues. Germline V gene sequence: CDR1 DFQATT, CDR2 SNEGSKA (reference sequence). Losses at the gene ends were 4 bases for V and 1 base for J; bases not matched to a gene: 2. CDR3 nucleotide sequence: TGCAGTGCTACGGGACAGGATAACTATGGCTACACCTTC. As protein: CSATGQDNYGYTF.

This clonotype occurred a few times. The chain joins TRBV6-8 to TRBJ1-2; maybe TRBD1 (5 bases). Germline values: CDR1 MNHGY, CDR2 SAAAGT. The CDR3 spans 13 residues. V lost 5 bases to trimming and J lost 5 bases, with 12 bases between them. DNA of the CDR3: TGTGCCAGCAGTACGACAGATTTTTATGGCTACACCTTC. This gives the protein CASSTTDFYGYTF.

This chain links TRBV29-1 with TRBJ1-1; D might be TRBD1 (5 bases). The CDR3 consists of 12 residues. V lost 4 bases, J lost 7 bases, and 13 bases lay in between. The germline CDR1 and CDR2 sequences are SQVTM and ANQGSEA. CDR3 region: CSVGAGGGEAFF. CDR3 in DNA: TGCAGCGTTGGGGCGGGGGGGGGTGAAGCTTTCTTT.

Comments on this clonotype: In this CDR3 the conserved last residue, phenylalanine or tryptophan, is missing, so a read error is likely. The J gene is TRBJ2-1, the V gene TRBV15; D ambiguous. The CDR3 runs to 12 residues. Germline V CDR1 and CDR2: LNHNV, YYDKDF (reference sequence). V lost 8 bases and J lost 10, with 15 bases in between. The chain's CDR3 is CATRQDLTEQFL. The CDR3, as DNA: TGTGCCACCCGACAAGACTTGACAGAGCAGTTCTTA.

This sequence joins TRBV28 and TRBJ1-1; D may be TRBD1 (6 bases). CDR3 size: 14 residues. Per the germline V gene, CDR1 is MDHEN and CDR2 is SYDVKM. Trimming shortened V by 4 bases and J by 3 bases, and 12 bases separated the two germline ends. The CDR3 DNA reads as TGTGCCAGCAGTTCGAGACAGGACCACACTGAAGCTTTCTTT. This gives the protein CASSSRQDHTEAFF.

The CDR3 nucleotides read TGTGCCAGCACCGTGGACGAAGCTAGCAATCAGCCCCAGCATTTT. Its protein product is CASTVDEASNQPQHF. The chain employs TRBV12-3 or TRBV12-4 and TRBJ1-5; no clear D. The CDR3 is made up of 15 amino acids. V was clipped by 7 bases and J by 0 bases, with 13 bases between them.

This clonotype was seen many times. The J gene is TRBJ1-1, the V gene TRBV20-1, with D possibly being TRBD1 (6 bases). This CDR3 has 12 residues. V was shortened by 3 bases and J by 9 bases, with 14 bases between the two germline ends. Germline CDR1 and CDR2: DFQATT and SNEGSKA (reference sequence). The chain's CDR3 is CSARVGGHKAFF. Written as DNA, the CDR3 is TGCAGTGCTAGGGTTGGGGGGCATAAAGCTTTCTTT.

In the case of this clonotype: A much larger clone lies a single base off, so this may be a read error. In nucleotides, the CDR3 is TGTGTCAGCAAACTAGCGGGGGGGCCGTTCATGGGAGATACGCAGTATTTT. Protein sequence: CVSKLAGGPFMGDTQYF. The chain uses TRBV4-2 and TRBJ2-3; TRBD2 agrees at 13 bases. The CDR3 has 17 residues. Germline V lookup: CDR1 LGHNA, CDR2 YNFKEQ.

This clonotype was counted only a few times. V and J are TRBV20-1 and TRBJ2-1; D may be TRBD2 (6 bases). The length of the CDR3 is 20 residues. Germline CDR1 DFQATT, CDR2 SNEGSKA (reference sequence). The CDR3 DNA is TGCAGCCCTAAGCTAACTCTACAACCGGAGGGACCCCCAGAGGACAATGAGCAGTTCTTC. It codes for CSPKLTLQPEGPPEDNEQFF.

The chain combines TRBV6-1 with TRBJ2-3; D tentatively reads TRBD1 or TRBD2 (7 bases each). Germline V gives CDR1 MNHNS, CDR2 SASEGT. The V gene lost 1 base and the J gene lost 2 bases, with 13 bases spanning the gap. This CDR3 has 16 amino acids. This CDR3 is CASSEGEGAYTDTQYF. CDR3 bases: TGTGCCAGCAGTGAAGGGGAGGGGGCCTACACAGATACGCAGTATTTT.

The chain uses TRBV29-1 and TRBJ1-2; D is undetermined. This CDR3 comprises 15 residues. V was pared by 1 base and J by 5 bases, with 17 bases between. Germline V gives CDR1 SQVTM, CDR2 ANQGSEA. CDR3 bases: TGCAGCGTTGAAGGGGAAGGGCGACCCCAATATGGCTACACCTTC. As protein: CSVEGEGRPQYGYTF.